One sample yielded the 14 T cell receptor beta chains listed below, sequenced in a study of T cell changes during pregnancy in multiple sclerosis. Only in-frame clones appear in the TCRdb table, and some are missing; sequencing was by immunoSEQ multiplex PCR. The sample lists some 80,000 clones; about 95% were seen once. The specimen comprised peripheral blood, sampled in the second trimester of pregnancy. The receptors shown here come from a female donor with multiple sclerosis, enrolled in a pregnancy study.

Here the CDR3 DNA reads TGTGCCAGCAGCTTATACCAGGGTTTTAGTGACGAGCAGTACTTC. Encoded protein: CASSLYQGFSDEQYF. The chain has TRBV11-2 and TRBJ2-7, with D maybe TRBD1 (5 bases). The CDR3 consists of 15 residues. CDR1 and CDR2 from the germline V gene are SGHAT and FQNNGV. V lost 2 bases to trimming and J lost 5 bases, with 16 bases between them.

The V gene is TRBV4-2, the J gene TRBJ1-4, with D perhaps TRBD1 (5 bases). The CDR3 consists of 15 residues. Trimming took off 2 bases at V and 5 bases at J, with 12 bases between the two ends. CDR1 and CDR2 from the germline V gene are LGHNA and YNFKEQ. The CDR3 DNA follows: TGTGCCAGCAGCCAAAAGTGGCAGGGAAATGAAAAACTGTTTTTT. Protein: CASSQKWQGNEKLFF.

Here the CDR3 reads CASSYWQGEAFF. CDR3 nucleotides: TGTGCCAGCAGTTACTGGCAGGGAGAAGCTTTCTTT. This chain connects TRBV6-6 to TRBJ1-1; D is perhaps TRBD1 (5 bases). The CDR3 runs to 12 residues. The germline V and J ends were trimmed by 1 base and 8 bases, with 8 bases remaining between them. CDR1 and CDR2 from the germline V gene are MNHNY and SVGAGI (reference sequence).

V gene TRBV6-5 combines with J gene TRBJ1-2, with 7 bases identical to TRBD1. CDR1 is MNHEY, CDR2 SVGAGI, per germline. V lost 6 bases, J lost 0 bases, and 4 bases stayed unmatched. This CDR3 spans 14 amino acids. CDR3: CASRPTGANYGYTF. In DNA, the CDR3 is TGTGCCAGCAGACCCACAGGGGCTAACTATGGCTACACCTTC.

CDR3 DNA: TGTGCCAGCAGTTGGAGGGTCGACAGGTCCTTGAAAGCGGGAGGGCCTCTCTACGAGCAGTACTTC. Translated, it gives CASSWRVDRSLKAGGPLYEQYF. The chain joins TRBV2 to TRBJ2-7; 10 nucleotides line up with TRBD2. Germline assignment: CDR1 SNHLY and CDR2 FYNNEI. Losses at the gene ends were 5 bases for V and 3 bases for J; bases not matched to a gene: 28. The CDR3 runs to 22 residues.

The gene calls are TRBV18 and TRBJ1-5; tentatively, D is TRBD1 (5 bases). V lost 2 bases, J lost 0 bases, and 11 bases lay in between. The CDR3 length is 16 residues. Looked up from germline, CDR1 is KGHSH and CDR2 is LQKENI. The CDR3 DNA sequence: TGTGCCAGCTCACCAGGGGCAGATTCTAGCAATCAGCCCCAGCATTTT. Protein: CASSPGADSSNQPQHF.

The gene calls are TRBV9 and TRBJ1-1; D ambiguous. The CDR3 consists of 12 residues. V lost 3 bases to trimming and J lost 8 bases, with 11 bases between them. Germline CDR1 reads SGDLS; CDR2 reads YYNGEE. In DNA form, the CDR3 reads TGTGCCAGCAGCGGCAGACGGGGAGAAGCTTTCTTT. This translates into CASSGRRGEAFF.

The genes are TRBV27 and TRBJ2-1; the D is unclear. The CDR3 totals 14 residues. With 4 bases removed from V and 3 bases from J, the gap between germline ends came to 10 bases. Germline V gene lookup returns CDR1 MNHEY and CDR2 SMNVEV (reference sequence). The CDR3 DNA reads as TGTGCCAGCAGTTCCAGAAGTCTCTACAATGAGCAGTTCTTC. It encodes CASSSRSLYNEQFF.

The CDR3 is CASSQHMNTEAFF. DNA for the CDR3: TGCGCCAGCAGCCAACACATGAACACTGAAGCTTTCTTT. This chain links TRBV4-1 with TRBJ1-1; D ambiguous. The CDR3 loop spans 13 amino acids. The V end lost 2 bases, the J end lost 0 bases, and 4 bases lay between the germline ends. CDR1 is MGHRA and CDR2 is YSYEKL in the germline V gene.

The rearrangement uses TRBV4-1 and TRBJ2-3; 8 bases agree with TRBD1. J lost 2 bases, V lost 0 bases, and 4 bases had no gene match. The CDR3 is 16 amino acids. Germline V gene data show CDR1 as MGHRA and CDR2 as YSYEKL. CDR3 nucleotide sequence: TGCGCCAGCAGCCAAGATGACAGGGGAAACACAGATACGCAGTATTTT. This encodes CASSQDDRGNTDTQYF.

The V and J genes are TRBV19 and TRBJ1-2; D is ambiguous. CDR1 and CDR2 from the germline V gene are LNHDA and SQIVND (reference sequence). The CDR3 runs to 11 residues. Trimming pared 4 bases from V and 13 bases from J, leaving 13 bases between. CDR3 nucleotides: TGTGCCAGTAGTACACCTAGTTCGCCCACCTTC. Translation: CASSTPSSPTF.

The genes are TRBV11-2 and TRBJ2-7; 9 nucleotides agree with TRBD1. Per germline, CDR1 SGHAT and CDR2 FQNNGV. The trim removed 1 base at V and 1 base at J, leaving 5 bases unmatched. This CDR3 is built from 16 residues. The CDR3 here is CASSLGGTGTSYEQYF. DNA of the CDR3: TGTGCCAGCAGCTTAGGAGGGACAGGGACTTCCTACGAGCAGTACTTC.

This rearrangement joins TRBV18 to TRBJ2-1; D is possibly TRBD2 (6 bases). V was pared by 3 bases and J by 10 bases, with 13 bases between. CDR3 length equals 13 residues. CDR1 KGHSH and CDR2 LQKENI come from the germline V gene. The CDR3 reads CASSPTGAREQFF. The CDR3 bases are TGTGCCAGCTCACCGACGGGAGCGAGGGAGCAGTTCTTC.

The V call is TRBV7-9, the J call TRBJ2-7; 10 bases line up with TRBD1. This CDR3 comprises 14 residues. The V segment lost 4 bases and the J segment 3 bases; nucleotides outside the gene matches: 3. CDR1 SEHNR and CDR2 FQNEAQ come from the germline V gene (reference sequence). The CDR3 protein is CASSWDRGNYEQYF. The CDR3 region has the DNA TGTGCCAGCAGCTGGGACAGGGGCAACTACGAGCAGTACTTC.